The 21 T cell receptor beta chains below come from one sample, sequenced in a study of immune heterogeneity within non-small cell lung tumors. In a multiplex PCR, 32 V and 13 J primers amplified TCR beta CDR3. TCRdb analysed the multiplex PCR reads with MiXCR anew, one entry per CDR3 protein. The sample includes around 2,900 distinct CDR3 sequences, roughly 40% of them seen just once. Template material comprised bulk tumor genomic DNA at approximately 600 ng per sample. Biopsies, several per primary tumor and spaced far apart, were collected during surgery. Enrolled patients presented with newly diagnosed, previously untreated non-small cell lung cancer and underwent curative surgery. Sequencing was performed on lung tumor tissue. The source is a woman in her forties or fifties with non-small cell lung cancer.

The chain joins TRBV6-2 or TRBV6-3 to TRBJ2-7; unclear D gene. This CDR3 comprises 12 residues. The V and J ends lost 6 bases and 3 bases respectively, with 9 bases between them. Germline CDR1 MNHEY, CDR2 SVGEGT. The CDR3 nucleotides read TGTGCCAGCAGGCCAAAGTTCTACGAGCAGTACTTC. Amino acid sequence: CASRPKFYEQYF.

By share, this clonotype counts as medium-sized (0.01 to 0.1%). This CDR3 reads CATSDPSSDASSYNEQFF. CDR3 DNA sequence: TGTGCCACCAGTGATCCTTCCTCCGACGCTAGCTCCTACAATGAGCAGTTCTTC. The rearrangement links TRBV24-1 to TRBJ2-1; D gene ambiguous. Deletions cut 3 bases from V and 0 bases from J, with 17 bases between. CDR3 length equals 18 residues. In germline, CDR1 is KGHDR, CDR2 SFDVKD.

This clonotype ranks as medium-sized. The rearrangement uses TRBV28 and TRBJ1-2, with D perhaps TRBD1 (5 bases). CDR1 and CDR2 from the germline V gene are MDHEN and SYDVKM. V lost 6 bases and J 8 bases, leaving 13 bases between the germline ends. The CDR3 runs to 12 residues. CDR3 amino acids: CASRAPGYGYTF. As DNA, the CDR3 is TGTGCCAGCAGGGCCCCAGGGTACGGCTACACCTTC.

V is TRBV5-4 and J is TRBJ2-2; 8 nucleotides agree with TRBD2. The CDR3 is made up of 15 amino acids. Germline V gives CDR1 SGHNT, CDR2 YYREEE (reference sequence). The J segment lost 1 base and the V segment lost 3 bases, leaving 2 bases of the junction unmatched. The DNA of the CDR3 is TGTGCCAGCAGCTGGGGACTAGAGAACACCGGGGAGCTGTTTTTT. This codes for CASSWGLENTGELFF. Filled out from reference TRBV5-4 and TRBJ2-2, the complete variable domain reads ETGVTQSPTHLIKTRGQQVTLRCSSQSGHNTVSWYQQALGQGPQFIFQYYREEENGRGNFPPRFSGLQFPNYSSELNVNALELDDSALYLCASSWGLENTGELFFGEGSRLTVL.

In its sample, this clonotype is medium-sized. The chain links TRBV7-2 to TRBJ2-2, with unresolved D. This CDR3 contains 11 residues. The V end lost 7 bases, the J end lost 9 bases, and 9 bases lay between the germline ends. Germline V gene lookup returns CDR1 SGHTA and CDR2 FQGNSA. The CDR3 bases are TGTGCCAGCACCGAATATAGGGAGCTGTTTTTT. Encoded protein: CASTEYRELFF.

The sample holds a few counts of this clonotype. In this CDR3 the conserved last residue, phenylalanine or tryptophan, is missing, so a read error is likely. No DNA is shown, since the ends of the CDR3 on it are uncertain; the CDR3 is the one TCRdb lists. This rearrangement joins TRBV20-1 to TRBJ2-3; TRBD2 is taken as the D call from the table, unchecked against the DNA. The CDR3 adds up to 13 amino acids, both ends counted. Per germline, CDR1 DFQATT and CDR2 SNEGSKA (reference sequence). CDR3 amino acids: CSARVGDSSPLGP.

By share of the sample, this clonotype is medium-sized (0.01 to 0.1%). The chain couples TRBV18 to TRBJ2-6, with a possible D match to TRBD2 (5 bases). Between the trimmed V and J ends, which lost 5 bases and 0 bases, there was a span of 11 bases. The CDR3 is 16 amino acids. Germline V CDR1 and CDR2: KGHSH, LQKENI. CDR3 coding DNA: TGTGCCAGCTCATTTGGGAGATCCTCTGGGGCCAACGTCCTGACTTTC. Translation gives CASSFGRSSGANVLTF.

For this clonotype: One junction end disagrees with the germline gene, perhaps due to a read error. This chain joins TRBV19 and TRBJ2-4, with D maybe TRBD1 (6 bases). CDR1 LNHDA and CDR2 SQIVND come from the germline V gene (reference sequence). CDR3 length equals 14 residues. The CDR3 is CASRPRGAQVGAAF. The CDR3 DNA reads TGTGCCAGTAGGCCCCGGGGAGCTCAGGTGGGGGCAGCCTTC. The full variable domain, rest sourced from reference TRBV19 and TRBJ2-4, is DGGITQSPKYLFRKEGQNVTLSCEQNLNHDAMYWYRQDPGQGLRLIYYSQIVNDFQKGDIAEGYSVSREKKESFPLTVTSAQKNPTAFYLCASRPRGAQVGAAFGAGTRLSVL.

The DNA of the CDR3 is TGTGCCAGCAGTCCAGACGCGACTAGCGGGAGTGTGGTTCGCACAGATACGCAGTATTTT. Encoded protein: CASSPDATSGSVVRTDTQYF. The chain joins TRBV6-2 or TRBV6-3 to TRBJ2-3; 12 bases match TRBD2. Per the germline V gene, CDR1 is MNHEY and CDR2 is SVGEGT. Trimming at V came to 5 bases and at J to 1 base, leaving 16 bases not matched to a gene. The CDR3 has 20 amino acids.

By sample fraction, this clonotype is large. V usage is TRBV20-1 and J usage is TRBJ1-1; 11 positions agree with TRBD1. Germline CDR1 is DFQATT and CDR2 is SNEGSKA (reference sequence). The CDR3 spans 14 residues. The V gene end was trimmed by 5 bases and the J gene end by 5 bases; junction bases not matched to a gene: 7. In DNA form, the CDR3 reads TGCAGTGCTGGAGGACAGGGGGCGAGGACTGAAGCTTTCTTT. As protein: CSAGGQGARTEAFF.

This clonotype qualifies as medium-sized. V usage is TRBV28 and J usage is TRBJ2-7, with 13 bases aligning to TRBD2. The CDR3 has 15 residues. V gave up 6 bases and J gave up 7 bases; unmatched junction bases: 9. The germline V gene has CDR1 MDHEN and CDR2 SYDVKM. The CDR3 DNA reads as TGTGCCAGCAGCCGGACTAGCGGGAGTGTTGAAGAGCAGTACTTC. Translation: CASSRTSGSVEEQYF.

This clonotype is judged medium-sized. The rearrangement links TRBV18 to TRBJ1-3, with TRBD1 identical over 9 bases. V was pared by 3 bases and J by 3 bases, with 3 bases of the junction left unmatched. The CDR3 extends over 15 amino acids. Germline-derived CDR1 and CDR2 are KGHSH and LQKENI. CDR3: CASSPGQGNGNTIYF. CDR3 in DNA: TGTGCCAGCTCACCGGGACAGGGCAATGGAAACACCATATATTTT.

This chain connects TRBV5-1 to TRBJ2-3; TRBD2 is a possible D gene (6 bases). The V gene lost 4 bases and the J gene lost 9 bases, with 15 bases spanning the gap. Germline V gene lookup returns CDR1 SGHRS and CDR2 YFSETQ. The CDR3 is made up of 13 amino acids. In nucleotides, the CDR3 is TGCGCCAGCAGCGACGGACTAACGGGGACGCAGTATTTT. Its protein product is CASSDGLTGTQYF.

The gene calls are TRBV29-1 and TRBJ2-7; D unresolved. Per the germline V gene, CDR1 is SQVTM and CDR2 is ANQGSEA. The CDR3 contains 14 residues. The ends were cut back, 7 bases at V and 0 bases at J, with 16 bases in the middle. The CDR3 sequence: CSATTGAISYEQYF. DNA of the CDR3: TGCAGCGCCACTACCGGAGCGATCTCCTACGAGCAGTACTTC.

This clonotype is deemed large. V and J are TRBV6-1 and TRBJ2-7; weak D call: TRBD1 (6 bases). CDR1 is MNHNS, CDR2 SASEGT, per germline. V was pared by 2 bases and J by 2 bases, with 13 bases between. This CDR3 spans 15 amino acids. In DNA, the CDR3 is TGTGCCAGCAGTGAATTTCAGGGGACCACCTACGAGCAGTACTTC. Translation gives CASSEFQGTTYEQYF.

This clonotype was recorded only once. The rearrangement joins TRBV20-1 to TRBJ2-1; TRBD2 matches 13 bases. This CDR3 comprises 16 residues. CDR1 DFQATT and CDR2 SNEGSKA come from the germline V gene (reference sequence). The CDR3 DNA is TGCAGCGCACTAGGCTCCGGGACTAGCGGGGTGAATGAGCAGTTCTTC. It specifies CSALGSGTSGVNEQFF.

This chain uses TRBV7-9 with TRBJ2-1; D remains ambiguous. Germline assignment: CDR1 SEHNR and CDR2 FQNEAQ (reference sequence). This CDR3 comprises 12 residues. The V end was cut by 1 base, the J end by 8 bases, with 6 bases between. The CDR3 DNA is TGTGCCAGCAGCTTAGATGGTCATGAGCAGTTCTTC. Its protein product is CASSLDGHEQFF.

The count of this clonotype is one. The gene calls are TRBV7-6 and TRBJ2-5; TRBD1 or TRBD2 may be the D gene (5 bases each). Looked up from germline, CDR1 is SGHVS and CDR2 is FNYEAQ. The CDR3 contains 13 residues. The V and J ends lost 5 bases and 3 bases respectively, with 10 bases between them. The CDR3 is CASSRDVEETQYF. The CDR3 DNA reads as TGTGCCAGCAGCCGGGACGTAGAAGAGACCCAGTACTTC.

The gene calls are TRBV6-1 and TRBJ2-6, with D possibly matching TRBD1 (5 bases). Germline assignment: CDR1 MNHNS and CDR2 SASEGT. This CDR3 comprises 15 residues. The V end lost 7 bases, the J end lost 3 bases, and 13 bases lay between the germline ends. CDR3 protein: CASTRVTVGANVLTF. The CDR3 region has the DNA TGTGCCAGCACCAGGGTAACTGTTGGGGCCAACGTCCTGACTTTC.

This clonotype is labeled large (0.1 to 1%). This chain joins TRBV11-3 and TRBJ2-7; TRBD1 aligns across 7 bases. The germline CDR1 and CDR2 sequences are SGHNT and YENEEA. Trimming removed 5 bases from V and 3 bases from J; junction bases left unmatched: 13. The CDR3 has 16 residues. The CDR3, as DNA: TGTGCCAGCAGCAGTAGAGAGACAGGGAGCTACTACGAGCAGTACTTC. Translation gives CASSSRETGSYYEQYF.

The genes are TRBV29-1 and TRBJ1-1; D gene unclear. CDR1 is SQVTM and CDR2 is ANQGSEA in the germline V gene. Trimming cost V 3 bases and J 0 bases, with 8 bases left between them. The CDR3 contains 13 residues. CDR3 protein: CSVEGRMNTEAFF. The CDR3, as DNA: TGCAGCGTTGAGGGCAGAATGAACACTGAAGCTTTCTTT.